This TCR beta chain was captured in a study of PD-L1 blockade in urothelial cancer. Overall study context: Of some 30 patients, around 25 were males with bladder-origin urothelial cancer.

Time point meaning: peripheral blood 6 weeks after treatment start. The data were produced by immunoSEQ multiplex PCR, yet TCRdb's version contains in-frame clones alone and is incomplete. The sample lists approximately 40,000 clones, approximately 86% occurring once. The germline gives CDR1 SGHTA, CDR2 FQGNSA. CDR3 size: 14 residues. Trimming left V 3 bases short and J 2 bases short, with 10 bases between. The sequence was collected from a man aged 55 to 70 with urothelial cancer. The rearrangement joins TRBV7-2 to TRBJ1-2, with D unclear. Here the sequenced sample was PBMCs, taken around atezolizumab (anti-PD-L1) treatment. Here the CDR3 DNA reads TGTGCCAGCAGCTTTTTCGAGGGAAACTATGGCTACACCTTC. Its protein is CASSFFEGNYGYTF. Full variable domain (remainder filled in from reference TRBV7-2 and TRBJ1-2): GAGVSQSPSNKVTEKGKDVELRCDPISGHTALYWYRQSLGQGLEFLIYFQGNSAPDKSGLPSDRFSAERTGGSVSTLTIQRTQQEDSAVYLCASSFFEGNYGYTFGSGTRLTVV.